The rows below give T cell receptor beta chains drawn from one sample of a study of cytomegalovirus exposure and HLA in healthy donors. TCRdb keeps only in-frame clones here, not all; method: immunoSEQ multiplex PCR. The sample has about 140,000 clones, roughly 73% seen once. Sequencing was done on a sample of PBMCs. These receptors were obtained from a female donor in good health and CMV-seronegative. The CDR3 runs from the conserved cysteine through the conserved F or W. The D gene is left open where the match is weak. Only some rows state a clone size, as once, few, many or a class for expanded clones.

v_gene: TRBV18; j_gene: TRBJ1-2; d_gene: .; abundance: .; CDR3aa: CASSPQARGYGYTF; CDR3nt: TGTGCCAGCTCACCGCAGGCCCGGGGCTATGGCTACACCTTC
v_gene: TRBV19; j_gene: TRBJ1-3; d_gene: TRBD1; abundance: .; CDR3aa: CASSRGQRIGNTIYF; CDR3nt: TGTGCCAGTAGTAGGGGACAGAGAATCGGAAACACCATATATTTT
v_gene: TRBV5-8; j_gene: TRBJ1-5; d_gene: .; abundance: .; CDR3aa: CASSLSGVSNQPQHF; CDR3nt: TGTGCCAGCAGCTTGTCCGGGGTAAGCAATCAGCCCCAGCATTTT
v_gene: TRBV28; j_gene: TRBJ2-1; d_gene: .; abundance: .; CDR3aa: CASSFWTGAVNEQFF; CDR3nt: TGTGCCAGCAGTTTCTGGACGGGAGCCGTCAATGAGCAGTTCTTC
v_gene: TRBV10-1; j_gene: TRBJ2-5; d_gene: .; abundance: .; CDR3aa: CASSDPTLQETQYF; CDR3nt: TGCGCCAGCAGTGATCCGACACTCCAAGAGACCCAGTACTTC
v_gene: TRBV7-6; j_gene: TRBJ2-1; d_gene: .; abundance: .; CDR3aa: CASSLLLGPHEQFF; CDR3nt: TGTGCCAGCAGCTTATTGCTAGGTCCGCATGAGCAGTTCTTC
v_gene: TRBV27; j_gene: TRBJ1-2; d_gene: .; abundance: .; CDR3aa: CASSFSGTNYGYTF; CDR3nt: TGTGCCAGCAGTTTCAGCGGGACTAACTATGGCTACACCTTC
v_gene: TRBV7-9; j_gene: TRBJ1-5; d_gene: TRBD1; abundance: .; CDR3aa: CASSQSTGVSNQPQHF; CDR3nt: TGTGCCAGCAGCCAGTCGACAGGGGTTAGCAATCAGCCCCAGCATTTT
v_gene: TRBV28; j_gene: TRBJ2-3; d_gene: .; abundance: .; CDR3aa: CASSSRLPGLLKRTDTQYF; CDR3nt: TGTGCCAGCAGTTCGCGCCTTCCGGGACTTCTTAAACGCACAGATACGCAGTATTTT
v_gene: TRBV14; j_gene: TRBJ2-1; d_gene: .; abundance: .; CDR3aa: CASSQIEWNEQFF; CDR3nt: TGTGCCAGCAGCCAAATAGAGTGGAATGAGCAGTTCTTC
v_gene: TRBV5-8; j_gene: TRBJ2-7; d_gene: .; abundance: .; CDR3aa: CASSFPGNYEQYF; CDR3nt: TGTGCCAGCAGCTTTCCAGGGAACTACGAGCAGTACTTC
v_gene: TRBV7-6; j_gene: TRBJ2-5; d_gene: TRBD1; abundance: .; CDR3aa: CASSLGGTGGETQYF; CDR3nt: TGTGCCAGCAGCTTAGGTGGCACAGGGGGGGAGACCCAGTACTTC
v_gene: TRBV28; j_gene: TRBJ1-1; d_gene: TRBD1; abundance: .; CDR3aa: CASNIGGPAFF; CDR3nt: TGTGCCAGCAACATAGGGGGCCCGGCTTTCTTT
v_gene: TRBV5-4; j_gene: TRBJ2-1; d_gene: .; abundance: .; CDR3aa: CASSSTGSSYNEQFF; CDR3nt: TGTGCCAGCAGCTCAACAGGGTCCTCCTACAATGAGCAGTTCTTC
v_gene: TRBV2; j_gene: TRBJ2-2; d_gene: TRBD1; abundance: .; CDR3aa: CASSSGTVNTGELFF; CDR3nt: TGTGCCAGCAGTTCCGGGACAGTGAACACCGGGGAGCTGTTTTTT
v_gene: TRBV10-1; j_gene: TRBJ2-1; d_gene: TRBD1; abundance: .; CDR3aa: CASSNRGQGNEQFF; CDR3nt: TGCGCCAGCAGCAACAGGGGGCAAGGCAATGAGCAGTTCTTC
v_gene: TRBV30; j_gene: TRBJ2-7; d_gene: .; abundance: .; CDR3aa: CAWMGRTPPYEQYF; CDR3nt: TGTGCCTGGATGGGAAGGACACCCCCCTACGAGCAGTACTTC
v_gene: TRBV25-1; j_gene: TRBJ1-1; d_gene: .; abundance: .; CDR3aa: CASSDPNTEAFF; CDR3nt: TGTGCCAGCAGTGACCCTAACACTGAAGCTTTCTTT
v_gene: TRBV6-5; j_gene: TRBJ1-5; d_gene: .; abundance: .; CDR3aa: CASSSPGTNQPQHF; CDR3nt: TGTGCCAGCAGTTCCCCGGGAACAAATCAGCCCCAGCATTTT
v_gene: TRBV27; j_gene: TRBJ1-2; d_gene: .; abundance: .; CDR3aa: CASSLSPDRMSYGYTF; CDR3nt: TGTGCCAGCAGTTTATCCCCCGACAGGATGAGCTATGGCTACACCTTC
v_gene: TRBV7-2; j_gene: TRBJ1-4; d_gene: TRBD1; abundance: .; CDR3aa: CASSPRQGREKLFF; CDR3nt: TGTGCCAGCAGCCCGAGACAGGGTCGGGAAAAACTGTTTTTT
v_gene: TRBV6-6; j_gene: TRBJ1-1; d_gene: .; abundance: .; CDR3aa: CASSYSPGTGSGAFF; CDR3nt: TGTGCCAGCAGTTACTCACCAGGGACTGGATCGGGCGCTTTCTTT
v_gene: TRBV19; j_gene: TRBJ1-2; d_gene: TRBD1; abundance: few; CDR3aa: CASSRLRDRGREPYGYTF; CDR3nt: TGTGCCAGTAGCCGCCTCCGGGACAGGGGGCGCGAACCCTATGGCTACACCTTC
v_gene: TRBV28; j_gene: TRBJ2-7; d_gene: TRBD1; abundance: .; CDR3aa: CASRGQGYYEQYF; CDR3nt: TGTGCCAGCAGGGGACAGGGCTACTACGAGCAGTACTTC
v_gene: TRBV6-5; j_gene: TRBJ1-1; d_gene: TRBD1; abundance: .; CDR3aa: CASSLTQGAGTEAFF; CDR3nt: TGTGCCAGCAGCTTAACGCAGGGGGCGGGCACTGAAGCTTTCTTT
v_gene: TRBV4-2; j_gene: TRBJ2-2; d_gene: .; abundance: .; CDR3aa: CASSQGGGIGTGELFF; CDR3nt: TGTGCCAGCAGCCAAGGTGGGGGGATCGGCACCGGGGAGCTGTTTTTT
v_gene: TRBV29-1; j_gene: TRBJ2-5; d_gene: .; abundance: .; CDR3aa: CSVERSGMGKETQYF; CDR3nt: TGCAGCGTTGAAAGGTCGGGGATGGGTAAAGAGACCCAGTACTTC
v_gene: TRBV7-2; j_gene: TRBJ2-7; d_gene: .; abundance: .; CDR3aa: CASSSRSGQQYF; CDR3nt: TGTGCCAGCAGCTCAAGGTCAGGCCAGCAGTACTTC
v_gene: TRBV15; j_gene: TRBJ1-5; d_gene: .; abundance: .; CDR3aa: CATSRDRHQPQHF; CDR3nt: TGTGCCACCAGCAGAGATCGTCATCAGCCCCAGCATTTT
v_gene: TRBV27; j_gene: TRBJ2-3; d_gene: TRBD1; abundance: .; CDR3aa: CASRLGQTHTDTQYF; CDR3nt: TGTGCCAGCAGATTGGGACAGACTCACACAGATACGCAGTATTTT
v_gene: TRBV9; j_gene: TRBJ2-7; d_gene: .; abundance: .; CDR3aa: CASSVGGDLYEQYF; CDR3nt: TGTGCCAGCAGCGTAGGGGGCGATCTATACGAGCAGTACTTC
v_gene: TRBV5-1; j_gene: TRBJ2-1; d_gene: TRBD2; abundance: .; CDR3aa: CASSSGLAGYNEQFF; CDR3nt: TGCGCCAGCAGCTCGGGACTAGCCGGCTACAATGAGCAGTTCTTC
v_gene: TRBV29-1; j_gene: TRBJ1-4; d_gene: TRBD1; abundance: few; CDR3aa: CSVEPWTGAQPLPVATNEKLFF; CDR3nt: TGCAGCGTTGAACCCTGGACAGGGGCACAACCTCTCCCCGTTGCAACTAATGAAAAACTGTTTTTT
v_gene: TRBV5-1; j_gene: TRBJ2-2; d_gene: .; abundance: .; CDR3aa: CASSSDSSGSVITGELFF; CDR3nt: TGCGCCAGCAGCTCGGACAGTTCGGGGTCCGTTATTACCGGGGAGCTGTTTTTT
v_gene: TRBV6-1; j_gene: TRBJ2-5; d_gene: TRBD1; abundance: .; CDR3aa: CASRKTGEETQYF; CDR3nt: TGTGCCAGCAGAAAGACAGGGGAAGAGACCCAGTACTTC
v_gene: TRBV9; j_gene: TRBJ1-2; d_gene: .; abundance: .; CDR3aa: CASSPASRGMLDGYTF; CDR3nt: TGTGCCAGCAGCCCTGCGAGTCGAGGCATGCTTGATGGCTACACCTTC
v_gene: TRBV9; j_gene: TRBJ2-7; d_gene: TRBD1; abundance: once; CDR3aa: CASSAGTGYEQYF; CDR3nt: TGTGCCAGCAGCGCCGGGACAGGGTACGAGCAGTACTTC
v_gene: TRBV14; j_gene: TRBJ2-2; d_gene: TRBD2; abundance: .; CDR3aa: CASSQTPGLAGGELFF; CDR3nt: TGTGCCAGCAGCCAGACTCCGGGACTAGCGGGAGGGGAGCTGTTTTTT
v_gene: TRBV5-4; j_gene: TRBJ2-5; d_gene: .; abundance: .; CDR3aa: CASSLEGAKQETQYF; CDR3nt: TGTGCCAGCAGCTTGGAGGGAGCTAAACAAGAGACCCAGTACTTC
v_gene: TRBV7-6; j_gene: TRBJ2-7; d_gene: .; abundance: .; CDR3aa: CASSLMSRKSYEQYF; CDR3nt: TGTGCCAGCAGCTTAATGTCTAGAAAATCCTACGAGCAGTACTTC
v_gene: TRBV6-6; j_gene: TRBJ2-7; d_gene: TRBD1; abundance: .; CDR3aa: CASSSPTTGVSYEQYF; CDR3nt: TGTGCCAGCAGTTCTCCGACGACAGGGGTCTCCTACGAGCAGTACTTC
v_gene: TRBV10-3; j_gene: TRBJ2-7; d_gene: .; abundance: .; CDR3aa: CAISESNDRPSREQYF; CDR3nt: TGTGCCATCAGTGAGTCTAACGACAGGCCCTCGCGTGAGCAGTACTTC
v_gene: TRBV6-5; j_gene: TRBJ2-5; d_gene: TRBD2; abundance: few; CDR3aa: CASSRDYRETQYF; CDR3nt: TGTGCCAGCAGTCGGGACTATCGGGAGACCCAGTACTTC
v_gene: TRBV4-1; j_gene: TRBJ2-1; d_gene: .; abundance: .; CDR3aa: CASSLNGGSQFF; CDR3nt: TGCGCCAGCAGTCTAAACGGCGGCTCCCAGTTCTTC
v_gene: TRBV5-1; j_gene: TRBJ2-7; d_gene: TRBD2; abundance: .; CDR3aa: CASSQGLAGGKSYEQYF; CDR3nt: TGCGCCAGCAGCCAGGGACTAGCGGGAGGTAAATCCTACGAGCAGTACTTC
v_gene: TRBV27; j_gene: TRBJ2-6; d_gene: .; abundance: .; CDR3aa: CASSTSGANVLTF; CDR3nt: TGTGCCAGTTCTACTTCTGGGGCCAACGTCCTGACTTTC
v_gene: TRBV7-3; j_gene: TRBJ2-5; d_gene: TRBD2; abundance: .; CDR3aa: CASSMTSGGLETQYF; CDR3nt: TGTGCCAGCAGCATGACTAGCGGGGGATTAGAGACCCAGTACTTC
v_gene: TRBV27; j_gene: TRBJ2-4; d_gene: TRBD1; abundance: .; CDR3aa: CASSLLKGQSIAKNIQYF; CDR3nt: TGTGCCAGCAGTCTTCTGAAGGGACAGAGTATAGCCAAAAACATTCAGTACTTC
v_gene: TRBV7-3; j_gene: TRBJ1-1; d_gene: TRBD1; abundance: .; CDR3aa: CASSAVGTGGYTEAFF; CDR3nt: TGTGCCAGCAGCGCGGTTGGGACAGGGGGTTATACTGAAGCTTTCTTT
v_gene: TRBV18; j_gene: TRBJ1-5; d_gene: .; abundance: .; CDR3aa: CASSPPGGGQPQHF; CDR3nt: TGTGCCAGCTCACCACCCGGGGGGGGACAGCCCCAGCATTTT
v_gene: TRBV5-5; j_gene: TRBJ1-5; d_gene: .; abundance: .; CDR3aa: CASSLSGQKNQPQHF; CDR3nt: TGTGCCAGCAGCTTAAGCGGACAGAAGAATCAGCCCCAGCATTTT
v_gene: TRBV9; j_gene: TRBJ2-1; d_gene: TRBD2; abundance: .; CDR3aa: CASSALSGGHNEQFF; CDR3nt: TGTGCCAGCAGCGCCCTATCGGGAGGGCACAATGAGCAGTTCTTC